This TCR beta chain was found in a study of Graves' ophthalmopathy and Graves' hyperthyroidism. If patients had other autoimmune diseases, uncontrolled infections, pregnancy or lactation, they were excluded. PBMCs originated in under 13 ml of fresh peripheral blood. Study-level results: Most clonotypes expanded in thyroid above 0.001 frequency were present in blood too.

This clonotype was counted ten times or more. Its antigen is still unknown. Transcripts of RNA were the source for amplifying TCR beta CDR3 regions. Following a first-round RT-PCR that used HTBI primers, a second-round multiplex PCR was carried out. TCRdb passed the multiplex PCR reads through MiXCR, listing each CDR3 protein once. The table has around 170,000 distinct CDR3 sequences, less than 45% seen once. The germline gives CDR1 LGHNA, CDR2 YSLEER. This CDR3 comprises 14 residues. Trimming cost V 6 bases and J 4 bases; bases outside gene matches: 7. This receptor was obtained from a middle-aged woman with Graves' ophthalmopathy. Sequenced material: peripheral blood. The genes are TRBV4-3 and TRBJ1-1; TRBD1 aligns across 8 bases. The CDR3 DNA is TGCGCCAGCAGGAAGGGCAGGGGGCCCACTGAAGCTTTCTTT. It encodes CASRKGRGPTEAFF.